This TCR beta chain was documented in a study of graft-versus-host responses after intestinal transplantation. Study-wide context: Multivisceral, liver-intestinal, or isolated intestinal transplants were performed in recipients. The study gave all recipients anti-thymocyte globulin induction, then tacrolimus and steroids for approximately 3 years.

Repertoires were generated with immunoSEQ multiplex PCR, while TCRdb's copy carries only in-frame clones and drops some. In the table there are 130,000 or so clones, around nine tenths of which are singletons. Worth noting for this clone: Its antigen is not identified.

The V gene end was trimmed by 4 bases and the J gene end by 3 bases; junction bases not matched to a gene: 2. The CDR3 sequence is 14 residues long. Germline V gene lookup returns CDR1 SGHRS and CDR2 YFSETQ. The V and J genes are TRBV5-1 and TRBJ1-1; 11 bases fit TRBD1. Sample: unstimulated CD4+ T cells sorted from spleen or lymph node cells, taken before intestinal transplant. This TCR derives from a human donor who received an intestinal transplant. The CDR3 DNA sequence: TGCGCCAGCAGCGTGGACAGGGGGCACACTGAAGCTTTCTTT. Residues: CASSVDRGHTEAFF.